This TCR beta chain emerged from a study of T cells after yellow fever vaccination. The CDR3 spans 15 residues. Deletions cut 1 base from V and 2 bases from J, with 10 bases between. Germline V gives CDR1 SGHTA, CDR2 FQGNSA. Study-wide results and caveats: Abundant clonotypes from the bulk population could have been carried over as contaminants into FACS-sorted repertoires.

They built TCR cDNA with 5'RACE template switching, a step that put in a universal primer site and UMIs. TCRdb independently ran MiXCR on the 5' RACE reads; one entry per CDR3 protein. Among 250,000 to 350,000 distinct CDR3 sequences listed, around 10% were seen once. In its sample, this clonotype was seen a few times. Its antigen remains unknown. The source was CD4+ T cells sorted from PBMCs, collected 5 days after the yellow fever booster vaccination. This rearrangement joins TRBV7-2 to TRBJ2-3, with D perhaps matching TRBD2 (6 bases). The clonotype was recovered from a man between 18 and 29 years old who received the YFV17D yellow fever vaccine. The CDR3 sequence is CASSLVGGDTDTQYF. The CDR3 coding sequence is TGTGCCAGCAGCTTAGTTGGCGGGGACACAGATACGCAGTATTTT.